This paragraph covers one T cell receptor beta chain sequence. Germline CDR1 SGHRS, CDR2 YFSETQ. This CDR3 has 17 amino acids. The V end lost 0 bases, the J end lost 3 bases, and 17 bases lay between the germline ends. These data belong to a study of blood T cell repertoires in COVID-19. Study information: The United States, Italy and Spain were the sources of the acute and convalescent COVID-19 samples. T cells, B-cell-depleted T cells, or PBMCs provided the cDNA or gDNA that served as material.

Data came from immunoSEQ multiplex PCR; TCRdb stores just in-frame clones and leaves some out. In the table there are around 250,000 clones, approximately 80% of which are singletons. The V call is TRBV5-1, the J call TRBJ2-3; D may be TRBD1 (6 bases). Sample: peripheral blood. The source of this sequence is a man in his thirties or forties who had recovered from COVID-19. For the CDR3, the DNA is TGCGCCAGCAGCTTGGAGACAGGCCCAACGGGGACAGATACGCAGTATTTT. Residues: CASSLETGPTGTDTQYF.